Described below is a single TCR beta chain sequence and its context. This clonotype was observed a few times. The antigen it binds to is not known. No much larger clone is present one base from it, and per-base qualities are unavailable. Systemically healthy Caucasian individuals from Russia, 35 to 50 in total and aged about 6 to 95 years, were included as donors. Each donor gave ten milliliters of peripheral blood, collected into EDTA-treated Vacutainer tubes. Ficoll-Paque density-gradient centrifugation was used to isolate PBMCs, with at least 6 million per sample. Total RNA was extracted from PBMCs with Trizol reagent, with at least 5 micrograms obtained per sample. For every donor, an aliquot of PBMCs went through flow cytometry to measure the percentages of naive CD45RAhigh/CD27high T cells. This sample is drawn from a study of blood T cells in healthy people across ages (dated by TCRdb to the mid-2010s). For the wider study: In model experiments, template switching captured roughly one uniquely barcoded TCR beta cDNA molecule for every two T cells. To avoid experimental bias, donors of different ages were spread randomly across the sequencing lanes. Two additional independent replicas of 1 million unique cDNA reads from the same blood draw were analyzed for two donors (one aged 18 to 30 and one aged 80 or older). Donors were grouped into four age groups: young (average approximately 16 years), middle-aged (roughly 38), aged (around 56) and long-lived (roughly 80). The study measured age-related changes in TCR beta repertoire diversity using deep sequencing normalized with unique cDNA molecular identifiers.

From its cysteine to its phenylalanine, the CDR3 spans 13 amino acids. The only DNA kept is the CDR3, 39 bases in frame from the first base. Clipping removes 12 bases from V and 4 bases from J, with 6 as the unmatched junction base count. CDR1 and CDR2, per the germline V gene, are KGHDR and SFDVKD. The library was obtained by 5' RACE. The sequencer listed for this sample is Illumina HiSeq 2500. A second PCR of roughly 6 to 11 cycles was run with a J-beta primer mix and a sample-barcoded 5' primer. A template-switch 5' adaptor carrying 12 random nucleotides introduced a unique molecular identifier onto each TCR beta cDNA molecule. At least 2.5 million CDR3-containing paired-end reads were obtained from each sample. The Mint cDNA synthesis kit, primed by a TRBC-specific oligonucleotide, was used to synthesize first-strand cDNA from all RNA. All cDNA was treated with uracil-DNA glycosylase and then went through a first 18-cycle PCR with the universal primers M1SS and BC2_uni_R. Per the source publication's procedure: Each sample was normalized by randomly selecting 1 million high-quality reads, each carrying a distinct molecular identifier. Instead of being binned into consensus sequences, reads with shared molecular identifiers were discarded. MiTCR, set to a Q25 quality threshold and the strictest error-elimination algorithm, was used for CDR3 identification, clonotype clustering and error correction. A nonparametric unseen species model with Euler transformation was used to estimate lower-bound total TCR beta diversity. TCRdb handled the public reads itself, with Q25 trimming in fastp and clone calling in MiXCR, and kept productive beta chains. CDR3 protein duplicates are merged, each entry listing the most common genes and DNA. The V and J calls were not made by the authors but by TCRdb's processing. This sample has roughly 900,000 distinct CDR3 sequences in its table, and around 49% of those were observed once. The ten largest clones take up around an eighth of the sample.

What the work shows at the level of the full study, not this receptor alone: Because profiling used bulk unsorted PBMCs, naive and antigen-experienced compartments could not be compared conclusively. Estimates of total diversity based on one million sequenced T cells were considered lower bounds and underestimates. Observed TCR beta diversity per million T cells fell roughly linearly with age, and a significant reduction was already apparent by age approximately 41. The percentage of naive T cells measured by flow cytometry correlated strongly with observed TCR beta diversity. Compared with the aged group, more naive CD4+ T cells, fewer expanded clones and increased TCR diversity were shown by the long-lived group, suggesting age selection. Because the CMV infection status of the donors was unknown, age-related changes in expanded clonotypes may potentially have been confounded.

The sequence links TRBV24-1 to TRBJ2-3; 10 bases in the junction line up with TRBD1. The receptor's source is a man aged 30-40 years in good health. Sequenced material: blood. The nucleotide sequence is TGTGCCGTGGGACAGGGGATCGCAGATACGCAGTATTTT. Its product reads: CAVGQGIADTQYF.